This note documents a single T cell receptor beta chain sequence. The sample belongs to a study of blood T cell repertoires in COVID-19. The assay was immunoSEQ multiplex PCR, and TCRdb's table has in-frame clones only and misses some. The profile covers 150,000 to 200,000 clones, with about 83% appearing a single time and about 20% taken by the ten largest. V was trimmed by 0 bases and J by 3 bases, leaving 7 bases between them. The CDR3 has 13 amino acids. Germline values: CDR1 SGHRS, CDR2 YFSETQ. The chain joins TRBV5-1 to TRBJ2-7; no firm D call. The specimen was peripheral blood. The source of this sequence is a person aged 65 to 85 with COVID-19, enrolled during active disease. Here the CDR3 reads CASSLAHSYEQYF. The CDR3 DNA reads TGCGCCAGCAGCTTGGCCCACAGCTACGAGCAGTACTTC.